A selection of T cell receptor beta chains follows, all from one sample in a study of T cell responses to AZD1222 COVID-19 vaccine. Assay used: immunoSEQ multiplex PCR; TCRdb lists only in-frame clones, some missing. The sample records some 150,000 clones, more than 85% being singletons. This material consisted of peripheral blood, taken on day 0 of AZD1222 vaccination. The receptor source for this set is an adult in good health. The CDR3 runs from the conserved cysteine through the conserved F or W. D genes are given only for firm matches. Clone size, where shown, is once, few, many, or a class for clones that have expanded.

NA TRBJ2-2 TRBV30 NA TGTGCCTCTGAGGTTACCGGGGAGCTGTTTTTT CASEVTGELFF
NA TRBJ2-7 TRBV2 once TGTGCCAGCGGCAGAACCTACGAGCAGTACTTC CASGRTYEQYF
TRBD1 TRBJ1-5 TRBV28 NA TGTGCCAGCAGTTCTAGGACAGGGTTGGCTAGAAGCAATCAGCCCCAGCATTTT CASSSRTGLARSNQPQHF
NA TRBJ1-1 TRBV10-1 few TGCGCCAGCCTTGGAAGGGGTCGGGACCCAAAAAACACTGAAGCTTTCTTT CASLGRGRDPKNTEAFF
NA TRBJ1-2 TRBV2 NA TGTGCCAGCAGTGAACGAACCCCCTATGGCTACACCTTC CASSERTPYGYTF
TRBD1 TRBJ2-1 TRBV9 NA TGTGCCAGCAGCGTAGAGGGGGGACAGGGCCCCCGGCACAATGAGCAGTTCTTC CASSVEGGQGPRHNEQFF
NA TRBJ2-5 TRBV2 NA TGTGCCAGCAAGGAACAAGAGACCCAGTACTTC CASKEQETQYF
NA TRBJ1-3 TRBV7-9 once TGTGCCAGCAGCTTAAGCCCCGGGGCGCCACTTCGGGGAAACACCATATATTTT CASSLSPGAPLRGNTIYF
TRBD1 TRBJ1-2 TRBV28 NA TGTGCCAGCAGTTTACCAGGGGGCCCTTACTATGGCTACACCTTC CASSLPGGPYYGYTF
NA TRBJ1-4 TRBV9 NA TGTGCCAGCAGCAATCGCGGACTACCTAATGAAAAACTGTTTTTT CASSNRGLPNEKLFF
TRBD2 TRBJ2-2 TRBV3-1/TRBV3-2 NA TGTGCCACCGGGACTAGCGGGGGTGTTACCGGGGAGCTGTTTTTT CATGTSGGVTGELFF
TRBD1 TRBJ2-7 TRBV4-3 NA TGCGCCAGCAGCTACCGGACAGGGGACGAGCAGTACTTC CASSYRTGDEQYF
NA TRBJ1-5 TRBV4-1 once TGCGCCAGCAGCCAGATCCCGGGGGAGCCCCAGCATTTT CASSQIPGEPQHF
NA TRBJ2-2 TRBV6-1 NA TGTGCCAGCAGTGAAGAGATCGGAGGGCTTCTCACCGGGGAGCTGTTTTTT CASSEEIGGLLTGELFF
NA TRBJ2-3 TRBV30 NA TGTGCCTGGAGAGAGAGCACAGATACGCAGTATTTT CAWRESTDTQYF
NA TRBJ1-6 TRBV7-3 NA TGTGCCAGCAGCTCGAATCTTAATTCACCCCTCCACTTT CASSSNLNSPLHF
NA TRBJ1-6 TRBV5-1 NA TGCGCCAGCAGCTTGATGCGGGATAATTCACCCCTCCACTTT CASSLMRDNSPLHF
NA TRBJ2-7 TRBV1 NA TGCACCAGCAGCCAAGTGTCCCCCTTACGACTAGCGGGAACTACATACGAGCAGTACTTC CTSSQVSPLRLAGTTYEQYF
NA TRBJ2-1 TRBV5-1 NA TGCGCCAGCAGCTTACCCAAGACAGGTTACAATGAGCAGTTCTTC CASSLPKTGYNEQFF
NA TRBJ1-6 TRBV6-2/TRBV6-3 NA TGTGCCAGCAGTTACCCGAGACGCCTCTCCGGGGATAATTCACCCCTCCACTTT CASSYPRRLSGDNSPLHF
NA TRBJ1-1 TRBV19 NA TGTGCCAGTTCCGGGGTGAGGACGACCGACGAGGCTTTCTTT CASSGVRTTDEAFF
NA TRBJ1-1 TRBV25-1 NA TGTGCGAGCAGGGGTGATGCTGAAGCTTTCTTT CASRGDAEAFF
TRBD2 TRBJ2-5 TRBV7-9 NA TGTGCCAGCAGCTTGGGTCGGCTAGCGGGGAGACAAGAGACCCAGTACTTC CASSLGRLAGRQETQYF
NA TRBJ2-7 TRBV5-4 NA TGTGCCAGCAGCGCACCCGGGACCCATAGAGCGGAGCAGTACTTC CASSAPGTHRAEQYF
NA TRBJ1-2 TRBV6-5 NA TGTGCCAGCAGTTACTTGCGGGCACACTCCAGGGATGGCTACACCTTC CASSYLRAHSRDGYTF
NA TRBJ1-5 TRBV3-1/TRBV3-2 NA TGTGCCAGCAGCCAAGACACCGGGAGGTATCAGCCCCAGCATTTT CASSQDTGRYQPQHF
NA TRBJ1-1 TRBV19 NA TGTGCCAGTAGTATGCAGGCGAACACTGAAGCTTTCTTT CASSMQANTEAFF
NA TRBJ2-4 TRBV4-1 NA TGCGCCAGCAGTCCCGTGGGGGAAAGGGCCAAAAACATTCAGTACTTC CASSPVGERAKNIQYF
TRBD1 TRBJ2-7 TRBV6-5 NA TGTGCCAGCAGTTCACCCTACAGGGGGCGGAACGAGCAGTACTTC CASSSPYRGRNEQYF
TRBD1 TRBJ1-5 TRBV27 NA TGTGCCAGCAGTTTAGGGGGACAGCAGCCCCAGCATTTT CASSLGGQQPQHF
NA TRBJ1-2 TRBV12-3/TRBV12-4 NA TGTGCCAGCAGTTTGCGGGGGCACAGCGGCTACACCTTC CASSLRGHSGYTF
TRBD2 TRBJ2-5 TRBV4-1 NA TGCGCCAGCAGCCACCTTCATCTCCGGACTAGCGGAGAAGAGACCCAGTACTTC CASSHLHLRTSGEETQYF
NA TRBJ2-5 TRBV6-5 NA TGTGCCAGCAGTTACTCGGCGTCAGGGTTAGGAGAGACCCAGTACTTC CASSYSASGLGETQYF
NA TRBJ1-6 TRBV6-5 NA TGTGCCAGCAGCTGGGGGGATATTCGGGATTCACCCCTCCACTTT CASSWGDIRDSPLHF
NA TRBJ1-3 TRBV3-1/TRBV3-2 NA TGTGCCAGCAGCCAAGACACCAACTCTGGAAACACCATATATTTT CASSQDTNSGNTIYF
NA TRBJ1-6 TRBV7-8 NA TGTGCCAGCAGCTTTAGGGAGGGGTATAATTCACCCCTCCACTTT CASSFREGYNSPLHF
NA TRBJ2-1 TRBV5-1 NA TGCGCCAGCAGCTGGGTAGGGAACTACAATGAGCAGTTCTTC CASSWVGNYNEQFF
NA TRBJ1-5 TRBV19 NA TGTGCCAGTAGTGAGACACAGGGATTCAATCAGCCCCAGCATTTT CASSETQGFNQPQHF
NA TRBJ1-2 TRBV5-1 NA TGCGCCAGCAGCGTTTATCACAGACACTCTAACTATGGCTACACCTTC CASSVYHRHSNYGYTF
NA TRBJ1-3 TRBV6-1 NA TGTGCCAGCAGTGACCAGGGTTCTGGAAACACCATATATTTT CASSDQGSGNTIYF
TRBD1 TRBJ2-1 TRBV7-8 NA TGTGCCAGCAGCACGGGACAGGGGAGTAACGTCTACAATGAGCAGTTCTTC CASSTGQGSNVYNEQFF
NA TRBJ1-5 TRBV6-7 NA TGTGCCAGCAGTTGTAACCCAGGGTATAGCAATCAGCCCCAGCATTTT CASSCNPGYSNQPQHF
NA TRBJ2-7 TRBV10-3 NA TGTGCCATCAGTGAGTCGATTAGCGGACCGTCCGTTCACTTC CAISESISGPSVHF
TRBD2 TRBJ2-1 TRBV27 NA TGTGCCAGCAGTTTCACCTTAAGACTAGCGCGAGGTGAGCAGTTCTTC CASSFTLRLARGEQFF
TRBD1 TRBJ1-2 TRBV7-6 NA TGTGCCAGCAGCTTAACAGGGGCCAATGGCTACACCTTC CASSLTGANGYTF
TRBD2 TRBJ2-3 TRBV10-3 NA TGTGCCATCAGTGTGGGTGCTAGCGGGGCGCCAGATACGCAGTATTTT CAISVGASGAPDTQYF
TRBD1 TRBJ1-1 TRBV29-1 NA TGCAGCGTTGCCCCAGGGGGCACTGAAGCTTTCTTT CSVAPGGTEAFF
NA TRBJ1-6 TRBV19 NA TGTGCCAGTAGTGCCCAGGGTAATTCACCCCTCCACTTT CASSAQGNSPLHF
NA TRBJ1-1 TRBV5-5 NA TGTGCCAGCAGAGGGAGCGGGGCTTACACTGAAGCTTTCTTT CASRGSGAYTEAFF
NA TRBJ2-2 TRBV7-9 NA TGTGCCAGCAGGATGGGACTTGAGGGTACGAACACCGGGGAGCTGTTTTTT CASRMGLEGTNTGELFF
NA TRBJ1-4 TRBV2 NA TGTGCCAGCAGGTTAGGGCCCGAAACTCTACTGTTTTTT CASRLGPETLLFF
NA TRBJ2-7 TRBV25-1 NA TGTGCCAGCAGTCCTAGCTACGAGCAGTACTTC CASSPSYEQYF
TRBD1 TRBJ1-1 TRBV7-9 once TGTGCCAGCAGCTCACACGGGACAGGGAACACTGAAGCTTTCTTT CASSSHGTGNTEAFF